The T cell receptor (beta chain) described here comes from a study of Ad26.COV2.S vaccination and SARS-CoV-2 variants. Trimming took off 4 bases at V and 5 bases at J, with 18 bases between the two ends. Germline V gene sequence: CDR1 SGDLS, CDR2 YYNGEE. The CDR3 is made up of 15 amino acids. The treatment is: 19 received Ad26.COV2.S at low or high dose, single or two shots; roughly five received placebo; per-sample allocation not given. The samples were gathered on day 63 after the first injection of vaccine or placebo. The protocol was immunoSEQ multiplex PCR, while the TCRdb copy is restricted to in-frame clones and leaves out a portion. The sample includes some 500,000 clones, nearly 90% of them seen just once.

The gene calls are TRBV9 and TRBJ1-2; tentatively, D is TRBD1 (5 bases). The specimen was peripheral blood, collected in a trial of Ad26.COV2.S vaccine versus placebo. The origin of this receptor is a person between 18 and 60 years old who received the Ad26.COV2.S COVID-19 vaccine or a placebo. The CDR3 bases are TGTGCCAGCAGCTCTAATCGCAGGGCCTGGTATGGCTACACCTTC. This translates into CASSSNRRAWYGYTF.